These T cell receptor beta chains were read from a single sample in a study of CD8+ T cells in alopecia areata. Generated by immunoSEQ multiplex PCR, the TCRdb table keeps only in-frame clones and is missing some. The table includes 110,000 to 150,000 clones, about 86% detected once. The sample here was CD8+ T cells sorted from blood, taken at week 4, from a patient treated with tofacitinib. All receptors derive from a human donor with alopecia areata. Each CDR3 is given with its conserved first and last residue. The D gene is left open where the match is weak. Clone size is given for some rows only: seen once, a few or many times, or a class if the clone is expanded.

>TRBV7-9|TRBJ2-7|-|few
CASSPVPYEQYF
TGTGCCAGCAGCCCGGTCCCCTACGAGCAGTACTTC
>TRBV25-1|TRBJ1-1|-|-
CASSEPPGERTEAFF
TGTGCCAGCAGTGAACCCCCAGGGGAAAGAACTGAAGCTTTCTTT
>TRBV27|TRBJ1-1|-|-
CASGKGRDEAFF
TGTGCCAGCGGTAAGGGGCGGGATGAAGCTTTCTTT
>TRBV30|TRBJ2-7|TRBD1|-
CAWSDPTTGTGFLEQYF
TGTGCCTGGAGTGACCCCACTACGGGGACAGGGTTCCTCGAGCAGTACTTC
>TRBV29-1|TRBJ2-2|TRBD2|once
CSVAGLNTGELFF
TGCAGCGTAGCGGGACTAAACACCGGGGAGCTGTTTTTT
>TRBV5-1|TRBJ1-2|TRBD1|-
CASQDRDYGYTF
TGCGCCAGCCAGGACAGGGATTATGGCTACACCTTC
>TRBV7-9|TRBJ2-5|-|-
CASSSDSLQETQYF
TGTGCCAGCAGCTCGGACAGCCTCCAAGAGACCCAGTACTTC
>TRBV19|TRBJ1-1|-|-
CASKWAGGAAEAFF
TGTGCCAGCAAGTGGGCGGGGGGGGCCGCTGAAGCTTTCTTT
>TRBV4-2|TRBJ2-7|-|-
CASSHSPGEWATEQYF
TGTGCCAGCAGCCATTCCCCAGGGGAGTGGGCCACCGAGCAGTACTTC
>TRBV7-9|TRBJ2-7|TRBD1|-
CASSRFRDRVTYEQYF
TGTGCCAGCAGCCGATTCCGGGACAGGGTAACGTACGAGCAGTACTTC
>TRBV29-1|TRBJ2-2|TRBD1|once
CSVEDGGQGTNTGELFF
TGCAGCGTTGAAGACGGGGGACAGGGGACGAACACCGGGGAGCTGTTTTTT
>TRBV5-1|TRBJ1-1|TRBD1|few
CASSLDRGVTEAFF
TGCGCCAGCAGCTTGGACAGGGGGGTCACTGAAGCTTTCTTT
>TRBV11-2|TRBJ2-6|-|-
CASSLDLWGSGANVLTF
TGTGCCAGCAGCTTAGATTTGTGGGGTAGTGGGGCCAACGTCCTGACTTTC
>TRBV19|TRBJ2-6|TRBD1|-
CASSHTGTAGANVLTF
TGTGCCAGTAGCCACACCGGGACAGCTGGGGCCAACGTCCTGACTTTC
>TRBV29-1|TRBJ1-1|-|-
CSVDTEAFF
TGCAGCGTTGACACTGAAGCTTTCTTT